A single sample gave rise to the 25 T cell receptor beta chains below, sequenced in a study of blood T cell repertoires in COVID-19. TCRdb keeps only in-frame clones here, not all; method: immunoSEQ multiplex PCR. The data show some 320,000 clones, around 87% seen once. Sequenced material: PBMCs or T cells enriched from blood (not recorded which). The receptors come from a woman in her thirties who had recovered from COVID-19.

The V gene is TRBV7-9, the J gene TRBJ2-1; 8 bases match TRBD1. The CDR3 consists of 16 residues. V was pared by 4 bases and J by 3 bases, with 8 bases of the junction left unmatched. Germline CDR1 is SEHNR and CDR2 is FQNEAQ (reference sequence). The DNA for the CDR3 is TGTGCCAGCAGCTCGGGGACAGGAGCAAACTACAATGAGCAGTTCTTC. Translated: CASSSGTGANYNEQFF.

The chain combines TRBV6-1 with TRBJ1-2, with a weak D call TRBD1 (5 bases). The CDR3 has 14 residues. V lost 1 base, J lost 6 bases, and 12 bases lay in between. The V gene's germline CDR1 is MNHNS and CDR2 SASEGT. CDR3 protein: CASSEDTLGDGYTF. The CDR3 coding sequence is TGTGCCAGCAGTGAAGACACGTTAGGGGATGGCTACACCTTC.

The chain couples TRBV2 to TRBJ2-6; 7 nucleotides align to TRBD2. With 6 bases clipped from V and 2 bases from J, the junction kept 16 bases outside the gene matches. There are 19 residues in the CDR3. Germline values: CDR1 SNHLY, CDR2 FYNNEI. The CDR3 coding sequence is TGTGCCAGCAGGGGAGGGGTGAACAACCTCCTAACTGGGGCCAACGTCCTGACTTTC. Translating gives CASRGGVNNLLTGANVLTF.

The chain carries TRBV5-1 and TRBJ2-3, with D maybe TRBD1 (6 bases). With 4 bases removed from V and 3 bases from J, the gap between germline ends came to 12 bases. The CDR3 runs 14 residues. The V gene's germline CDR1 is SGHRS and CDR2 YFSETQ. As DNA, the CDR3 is TGCGCCAGCAGCCCAGGGGCCGATACAGATACGCAGTATTTT. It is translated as CASSPGADTDTQYF.

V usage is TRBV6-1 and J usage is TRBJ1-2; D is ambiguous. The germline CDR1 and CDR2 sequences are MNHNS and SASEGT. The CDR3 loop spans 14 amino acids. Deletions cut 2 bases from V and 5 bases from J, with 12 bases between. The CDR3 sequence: CASSEIAAVYGYTF. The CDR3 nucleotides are TGTGCCAGCAGTGAAATTGCCGCGGTATATGGCTACACCTTC.

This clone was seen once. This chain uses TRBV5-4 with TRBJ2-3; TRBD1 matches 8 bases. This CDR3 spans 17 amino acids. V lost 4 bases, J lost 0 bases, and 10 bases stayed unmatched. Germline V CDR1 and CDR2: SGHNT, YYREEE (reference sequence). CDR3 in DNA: TGTGCCAGCAGCGACGAGCAGGGGGCCGCTAGCACAGATACGCAGTATTTT. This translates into CASSDEQGAASTDTQYF.

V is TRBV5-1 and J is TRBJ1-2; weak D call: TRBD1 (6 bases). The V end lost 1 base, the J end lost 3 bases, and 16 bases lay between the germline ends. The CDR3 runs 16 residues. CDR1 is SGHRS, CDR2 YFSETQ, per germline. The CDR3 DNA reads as TGCGCCAGCAGCTTGATAGGACAGAGGATGTACTATGGCTACACCTTC. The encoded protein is CASSLIGQRMYYGYTF. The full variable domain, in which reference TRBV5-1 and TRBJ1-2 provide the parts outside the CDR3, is KAGVTQTPRYLIKTRGQQVTLSCSPISGHRSVSWYQQTPGQGLQFLFEYFSETQRNKGNFPGRFSGRQFSNSRSEMNVSTLELGDSALYLCASSLIGQRMYYGYTFGSGTRLTVV.

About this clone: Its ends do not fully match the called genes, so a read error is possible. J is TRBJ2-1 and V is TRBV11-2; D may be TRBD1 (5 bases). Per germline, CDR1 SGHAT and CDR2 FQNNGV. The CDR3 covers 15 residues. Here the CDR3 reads CASSLVRGRYSEQFF. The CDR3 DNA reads TGTGCCAGCAGCTTGGTTAGGGGCCGTTACAGTGAGCAGTTCTTC.

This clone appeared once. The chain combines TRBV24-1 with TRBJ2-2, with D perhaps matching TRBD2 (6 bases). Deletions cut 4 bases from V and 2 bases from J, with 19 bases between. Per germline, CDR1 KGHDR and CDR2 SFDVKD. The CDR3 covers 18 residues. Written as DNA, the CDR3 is TGTGCCACCAGTGACCCCCGCGGCTCGGGAGCAAACACCGGGGAGCTGTTTTTT. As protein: CATSDPRGSGANTGELFF.

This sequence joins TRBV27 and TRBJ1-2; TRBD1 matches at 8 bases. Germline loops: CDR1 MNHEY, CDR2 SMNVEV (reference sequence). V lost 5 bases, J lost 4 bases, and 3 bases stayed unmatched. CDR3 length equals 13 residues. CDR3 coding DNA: TGTGCCAGCAGTCCGGACAGGGTCTATGGCTACACCTTC. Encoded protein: CASSPDRVYGYTF.

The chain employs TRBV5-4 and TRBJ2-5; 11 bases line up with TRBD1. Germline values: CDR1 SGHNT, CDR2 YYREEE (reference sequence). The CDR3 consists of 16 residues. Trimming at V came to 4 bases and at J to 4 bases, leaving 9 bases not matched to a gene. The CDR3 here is CASSMPGQGARETQYF. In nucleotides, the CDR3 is TGTGCCAGCAGCATGCCCGGACAGGGGGCGCGAGAGACCCAGTACTTC.

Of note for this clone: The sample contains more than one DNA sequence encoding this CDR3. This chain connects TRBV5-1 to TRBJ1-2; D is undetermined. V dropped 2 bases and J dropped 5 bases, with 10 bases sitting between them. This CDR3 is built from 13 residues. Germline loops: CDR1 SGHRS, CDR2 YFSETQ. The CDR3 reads CASSFSGGYGYTF. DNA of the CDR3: TGCGCCAGCAGCTTTTCAGGTGGGTATGGCTACACCTTC.

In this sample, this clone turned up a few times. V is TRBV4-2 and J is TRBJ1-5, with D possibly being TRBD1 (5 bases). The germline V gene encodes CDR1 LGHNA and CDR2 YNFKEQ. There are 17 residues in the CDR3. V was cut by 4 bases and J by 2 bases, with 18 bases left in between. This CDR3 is CASSRPGGEGGNQPQHF. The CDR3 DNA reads TGTGCCAGCAGCCGACCGGGGGGGGAAGGTGGCAATCAGCCCCAGCATTTT.

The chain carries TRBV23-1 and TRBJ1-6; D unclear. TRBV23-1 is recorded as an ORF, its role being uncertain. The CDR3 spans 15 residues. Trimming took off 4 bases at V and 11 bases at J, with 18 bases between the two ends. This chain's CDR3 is CASSPTLAGCAPLHF. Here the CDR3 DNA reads TGCGCCAGCAGTCCAACACTGGCAGGTTGTGCACCCCTCCACTTT.

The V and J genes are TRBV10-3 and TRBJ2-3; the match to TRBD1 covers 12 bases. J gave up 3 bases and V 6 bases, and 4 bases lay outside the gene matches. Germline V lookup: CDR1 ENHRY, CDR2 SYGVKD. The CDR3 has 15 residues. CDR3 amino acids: CAISGTGGSTDTQYF. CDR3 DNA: TGTGCCATCAGCGGGACAGGGGGCAGTACAGATACGCAGTATTTT.

The CDR3 bases are TGTGCTAGTGGTTTAAACAGGCCCTACGAGCAGTACTTC. It yields the protein CASGLNRPYEQYF. The J gene is TRBJ2-7, the V gene TRBV12-5; possible D gene TRBD1, 5 bases. Germline-derived CDR1 and CDR2 are LGHNT and FRNRAP. The V gene lost 3 bases and the J gene lost 2 bases, with 8 bases spanning the gap. This CDR3 contains 13 residues.

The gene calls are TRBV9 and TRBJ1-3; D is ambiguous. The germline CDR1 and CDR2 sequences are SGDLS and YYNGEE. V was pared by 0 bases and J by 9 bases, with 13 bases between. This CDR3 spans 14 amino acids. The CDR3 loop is CASSVDGPSGTIYF. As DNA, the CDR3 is TGTGCCAGCAGCGTAGACGGCCCTTCGGGCACCATATATTTT.

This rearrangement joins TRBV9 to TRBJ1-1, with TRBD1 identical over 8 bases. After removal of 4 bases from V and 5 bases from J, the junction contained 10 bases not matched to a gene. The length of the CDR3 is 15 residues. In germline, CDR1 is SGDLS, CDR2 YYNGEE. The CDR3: CASSPVQGVRTEAFF. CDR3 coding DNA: TGTGCCAGCAGCCCAGTACAGGGGGTGAGGACTGAAGCTTTCTTT.

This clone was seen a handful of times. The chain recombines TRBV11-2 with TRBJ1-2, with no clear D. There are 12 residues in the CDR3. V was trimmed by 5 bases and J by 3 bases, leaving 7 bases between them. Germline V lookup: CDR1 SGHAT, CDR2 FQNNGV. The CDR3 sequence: CASSLNHYGYTF. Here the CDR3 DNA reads TGTGCCAGCAGCCTAAACCACTATGGCTACACCTTC.

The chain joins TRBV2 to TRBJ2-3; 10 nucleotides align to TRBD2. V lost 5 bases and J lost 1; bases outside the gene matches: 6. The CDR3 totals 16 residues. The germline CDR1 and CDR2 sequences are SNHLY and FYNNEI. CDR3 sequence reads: CASSLTSGGGTDTQYF. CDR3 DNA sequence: TGTGCCAGCAGTCTAACGAGCGGGGGGGGCACAGATACGCAGTATTTT.

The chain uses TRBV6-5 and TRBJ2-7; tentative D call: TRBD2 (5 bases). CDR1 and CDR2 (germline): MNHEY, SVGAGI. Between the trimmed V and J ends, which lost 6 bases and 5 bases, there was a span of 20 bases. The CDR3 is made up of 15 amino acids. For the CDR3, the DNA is TGTGCCAGCAGCGCCCCGGGATCCATACCGAACGAGCAGTACTTC. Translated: CASSAPGSIPNEQYF.

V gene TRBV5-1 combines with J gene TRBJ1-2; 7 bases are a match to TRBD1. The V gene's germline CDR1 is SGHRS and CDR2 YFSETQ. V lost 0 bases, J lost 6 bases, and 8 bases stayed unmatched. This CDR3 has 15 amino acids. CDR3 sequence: CASSLDPRGSDGYTF. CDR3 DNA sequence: TGCGCCAGCAGCTTGGATCCCAGGGGGTCTGATGGCTACACCTTC.

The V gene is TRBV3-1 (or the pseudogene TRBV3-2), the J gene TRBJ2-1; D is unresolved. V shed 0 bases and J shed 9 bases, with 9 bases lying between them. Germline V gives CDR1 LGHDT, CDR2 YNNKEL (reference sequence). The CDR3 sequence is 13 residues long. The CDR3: CASSQDTVGEQFF. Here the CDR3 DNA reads TGTGCCAGCAGCCAAGATACGGTCGGTGAGCAGTTCTTC.

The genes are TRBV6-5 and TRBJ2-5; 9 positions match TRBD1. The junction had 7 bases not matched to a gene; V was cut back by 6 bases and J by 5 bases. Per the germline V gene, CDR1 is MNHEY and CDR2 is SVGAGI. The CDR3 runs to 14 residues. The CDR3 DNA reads TGTGCCAGCAGCGGGGACAGGGTGATCGAGACCCAGTACTTC. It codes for CASSGDRVIETQYF.

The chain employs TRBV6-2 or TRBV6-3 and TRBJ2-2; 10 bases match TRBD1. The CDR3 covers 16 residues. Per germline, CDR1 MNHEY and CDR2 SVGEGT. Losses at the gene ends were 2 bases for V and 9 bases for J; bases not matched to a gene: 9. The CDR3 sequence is CASSYPAGQGHRELFF. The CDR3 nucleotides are TGTGCCAGCAGTTACCCGGCGGGACAGGGGCACCGGGAGCTGTTTTTT.